This T cell receptor beta chain was captured in a study of PD-1 blockade in classical Hodgkin lymphoma. With regard to this clone: Antigen unknown.

Germline assignment: CDR1 ENHRY and CDR2 SYGVKD. CDR3 length equals 17 residues. The V end was cut by 6 bases, the J end by 7 bases, with 24 bases between. As to time point: cycle 4 day 1 (C4D1), after 6 weeks of nivolumab. There was relapse after autologous stem cell transplantation in every patient, and there was variation in brentuximab vedotin exposure. Whole-study findings and limits: Newly diagnosed patients and complete responders had comparable diversity at baseline.

Only in-frame clones appear in the TCRdb table, and some are missing; sequencing was by immunoSEQ multiplex PCR. Of 90,000 to 100,000 clones listed, around 80% are singletons. The material was peripheral blood mononuclear cells (PBMCs), obtained before the fourth cycle of nivolumab. The V and J genes are TRBV10-3 and TRBJ1-4; possible D gene TRBD1, 6 bases. This clonotype was obtained from a human donor with classical Hodgkin lymphoma. The CDR3 sequence: CAIRGIATTGSSEKLFF. The DNA of the CDR3 is TGTGCCATCAGGGGGATCGCTACCACAGGGTCCAGTGAAAAACTGTTTTTT.